This TCR beta chain was found in a study of cytomegalovirus exposure and HLA in healthy donors. Germline CDR1 is LNHNV and CDR2 is YYDKDF (reference sequence). J lost 6 bases, V lost 4 bases, and 13 bases had no gene match. This CDR3 is 17 amino acids long. Note on this clone: What it binds is unknown.

Study results and caveats: High sensitivity and specificity were reportedly achieved when the classifier diagnosed cytomegalovirus status. Follow-up analysis later connected one missense variant in DCLRE1C with trimming of TCR beta V- and J-genes.

PCR primers comprised 60 Vbeta and 13 Jbeta primers. Libraries were prepared by immunoSEQ multiplex PCR; TCRdb keeps only in-frame clonotypes and omits some of them. The sample includes fewer than 200,000 clones, about 68% of them seen just once. The chain recombines TRBV15 with TRBJ2-1, with 9 bases lining up with TRBD2. The TCR originated in a female donor in good health and CMV-seronegative. The sequencing input was PBMCs. DNA for the CDR3: TGTGCCACCAGCAAATCCCCTCCCGGGACTAGCATCAATGAGCAGTTCTTC. Protein product: CATSKSPPGTSINEQFF. Full variable domain (rest looked up from reference TRBV15 and TRBJ2-1): DAMVIQNPRYQVTQFGKPVTLSCSQTLNHNVMYWYQQKSSQAPKLLFHYYDKDFNNEADTPDNFQSRRPNTSFCFLDIRSPGLGDTAMYLCATSKSPPGTSINEQFFGPGTRLTVL.